This TCR beta chain originates from a study of T-cell memory formation after mild COVID-19. Findings of the study overall: Clones that contracted clustered mainly in CM and EM if CD4+ and in EMRA if CD8+. Among clones contracting day 15 to 85, CD4/CD8 was balanced, whereas later expanders leaned CD4+. Cross-reactive memory seemingly joined, as some responding clones were found in pre-infection memory.

Turning to this clonotype: The target antigen is unknown.

TCRalpha and TCRbeta libraries used 5'RACE with constant-segment primers and UMIs. In TCRdb, the 5' RACE reads were re-called with MiXCR into one record per CDR3 protein. The sample has about 360,000 distinct CDR3 sequences, 13% to 15% seen once. The CDR3 is made up of 14 amino acids. CDR1 and CDR2 (germline): SGHTA, FQGNSA. V lost 5 bases and J lost 5, with 12 bases in between. The sequencing sample was made of PBMCs or a T cell subset sorted from them (not recorded which). This TCR came from a man in his late teens or twenties who had mild COVID-19 (a few samples of this study predate the infection). Cell type and time point are not known. The chain combines TRBV7-2 with TRBJ2-2; TRBD2 might be the D (5 bases). The CDR3 protein is CASSIGWETGELFF. CDR3 in DNA: TGTGCCAGCAGCATCGGGTGGGAGACCGGGGAGCTGTTTTTT.